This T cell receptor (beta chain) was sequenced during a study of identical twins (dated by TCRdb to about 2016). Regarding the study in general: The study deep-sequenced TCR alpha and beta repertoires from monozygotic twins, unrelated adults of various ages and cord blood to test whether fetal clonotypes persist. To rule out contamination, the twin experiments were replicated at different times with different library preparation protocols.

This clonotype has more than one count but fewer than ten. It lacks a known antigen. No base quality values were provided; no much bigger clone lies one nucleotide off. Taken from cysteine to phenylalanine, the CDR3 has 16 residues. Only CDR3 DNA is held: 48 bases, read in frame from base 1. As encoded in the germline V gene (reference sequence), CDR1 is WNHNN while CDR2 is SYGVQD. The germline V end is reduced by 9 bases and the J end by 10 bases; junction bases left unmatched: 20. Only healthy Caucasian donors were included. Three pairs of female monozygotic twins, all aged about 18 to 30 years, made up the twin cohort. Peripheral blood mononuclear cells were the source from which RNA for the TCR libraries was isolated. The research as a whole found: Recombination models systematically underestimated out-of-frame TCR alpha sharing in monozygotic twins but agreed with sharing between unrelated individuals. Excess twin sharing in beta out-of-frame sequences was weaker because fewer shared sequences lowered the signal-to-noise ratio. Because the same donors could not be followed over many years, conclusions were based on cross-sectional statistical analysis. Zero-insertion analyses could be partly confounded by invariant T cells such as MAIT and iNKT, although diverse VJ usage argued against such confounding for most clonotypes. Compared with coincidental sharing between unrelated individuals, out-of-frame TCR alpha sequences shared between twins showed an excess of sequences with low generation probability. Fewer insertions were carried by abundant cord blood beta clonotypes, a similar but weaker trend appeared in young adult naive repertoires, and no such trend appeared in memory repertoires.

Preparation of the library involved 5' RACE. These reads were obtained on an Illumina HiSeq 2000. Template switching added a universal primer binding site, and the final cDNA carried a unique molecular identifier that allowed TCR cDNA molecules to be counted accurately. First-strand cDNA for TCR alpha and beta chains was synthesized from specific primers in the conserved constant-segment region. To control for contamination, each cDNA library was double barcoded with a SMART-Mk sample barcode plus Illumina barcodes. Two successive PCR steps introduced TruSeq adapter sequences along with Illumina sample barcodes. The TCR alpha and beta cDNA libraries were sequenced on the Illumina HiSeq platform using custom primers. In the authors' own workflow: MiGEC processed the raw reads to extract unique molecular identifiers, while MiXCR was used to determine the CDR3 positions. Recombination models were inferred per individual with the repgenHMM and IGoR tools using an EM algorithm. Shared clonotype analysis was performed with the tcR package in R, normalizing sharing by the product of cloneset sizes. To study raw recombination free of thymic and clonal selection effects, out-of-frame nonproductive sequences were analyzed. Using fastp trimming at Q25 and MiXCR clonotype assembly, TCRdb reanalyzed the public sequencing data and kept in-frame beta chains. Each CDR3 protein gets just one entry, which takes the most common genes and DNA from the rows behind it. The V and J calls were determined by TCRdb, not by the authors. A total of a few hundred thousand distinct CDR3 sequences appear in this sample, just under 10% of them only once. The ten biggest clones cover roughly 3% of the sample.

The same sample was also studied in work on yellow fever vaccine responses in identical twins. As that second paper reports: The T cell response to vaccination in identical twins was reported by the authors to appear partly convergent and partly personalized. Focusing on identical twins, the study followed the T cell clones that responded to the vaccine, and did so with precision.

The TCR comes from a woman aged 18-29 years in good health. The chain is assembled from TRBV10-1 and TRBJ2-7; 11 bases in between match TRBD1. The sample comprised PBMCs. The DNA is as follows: TGCGCCAGGCCCCTGGGGGAACGGGACAGGGGGTCGTCACAGTACTTC. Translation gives CARPLGERDRGSSQYF.